In this sample, the clone carrying this TCR beta chain turned up a few times. The antigen is not known. TCRdb keeps only in-frame clones here, not all; method: immunoSEQ multiplex PCR. This sample has about 25,000 clones; approximately 86% occur once, and the top ten carry 13% to 15%. The data derive from a study of T cells in localized non-small cell lung cancer. Notes on the study in general: Researchers found a median approximately 53 of the top 100 tumor clones in adjacent lung. Owing to sequencing of a solitary tumor region, heterogeneity cannot be discounted.

Source: peripheral blood, taken before any cancer treatment. The receptor's source is an older female donor with stage I lung adenocarcinoma.

The CDR3 sequence: CASSIQGAEGYTF. CDR3 in DNA: TGCGCCAGCAGCATCCAGGGGGCGGAAGGCTACACCTTC. The chain recombines TRBV5-1 with TRBJ1-2; 8 positions match TRBD1. Germline loops: CDR1 SGHRS, CDR2 YFSETQ. The CDR3 is 13 residues long. V dropped 4 bases and J dropped 8; count of bases not matched to a gene: 7.